A selection of T cell receptor beta chains follows, all from one sample in a study of human T cells and chemical hapten exposure. TCRdb reprocessed the RACE reads with MiXCR, giving one entry per CDR3 protein. Among around 200,000 distinct CDR3 sequences listed, almost 30% were seen once. The starting material was whole blood, obtained in connection with sensitization to the hapten diphenylcyclopropenone (DPC). These receptors were obtained from a woman in her 30s with alopecia areata. Some clones in this sample may be carry-over from other donors' samples. The CDR3 runs from the conserved cysteine through the conserved F or W. A D gene is named only where the DNA matches it firmly. Not every row has a clone size; where given, it reads once, few, many or a size class.

cdr3_nt: TGTGCCACCAGCACTAACCGGGACAGGGGTTACGAGCAGTACTTC
cdr3_aa: CATSTNRDRGYEQYF
v_call: TRBV15
j_call: TRBJ2-7
d_call: TRBD1
clone_size: -

cdr3_nt: TGTGCCAGCAGCCGGGACACCTCTGGGGCCAACGTCCTGACTTTC
cdr3_aa: CASSRDTSGANVLTF
v_call: TRBV7-9
j_call: TRBJ2-6
d_call: -
clone_size: -

cdr3_nt: TGCAGCGTTGGAACGGGGAGGCACACCGGGGAGCTGTTTTTT
cdr3_aa: CSVGTGRHTGELFF
v_call: TRBV29-1
j_call: TRBJ2-2
d_call: -
clone_size: -

cdr3_nt: TGTGCCACCAGCACAGACATGAACACTGAAGCTTTCTTT
cdr3_aa: CATSTDMNTEAFF
v_call: TRBV15
j_call: TRBJ1-1
d_call: -
clone_size: -

cdr3_nt: TGTGCCACCACTGGGACTATTGGCAATGAGCAGTTCTTC
cdr3_aa: CATTGTIGNEQFF
v_call: TRBV24-1
j_call: TRBJ2-1
d_call: TRBD2
clone_size: few

cdr3_nt: TGTGCCAGCAGCCAAAGCCTCTACGAGCAGTACTTC
cdr3_aa: CASSQSLYEQYF
v_call: TRBV28
j_call: TRBJ2-7
d_call: -
clone_size: -

cdr3_nt: TGTGCCAGCAGGGGGGGAGCCGGGGAGCTGTTTTTT
cdr3_aa: CASRGGAGELFF
v_call: TRBV6-1
j_call: TRBJ2-2
d_call: -
clone_size: few

cdr3_nt: TGTGCCAGCAGTCGACTAGCGGGAACCTACAATGAGCAGTTCTTC
cdr3_aa: CASSRLAGTYNEQFF
v_call: TRBV2
j_call: TRBJ2-1
d_call: TRBD2
clone_size: -

cdr3_nt: TGTGCCAGCAGCTTACCAGAACGTCCGTACGAGCAGTACTTC
cdr3_aa: CASSLPERPYEQYF
v_call: TRBV7-9
j_call: TRBJ2-7
d_call: -
clone_size: -

cdr3_nt: TGTGCCAGCAGCGTAGGGGGGGACTTTTACTCCTACGAGCAGTACTTC
cdr3_aa: CASSVGGDFYSYEQYF
v_call: TRBV9
j_call: TRBJ2-7
d_call: -
clone_size: few

cdr3_nt: TGTGCCAGCAGTTTACTCGACAGGGGGTATGGCTACACCTTC
cdr3_aa: CASSLLDRGYGYTF
v_call: TRBV28
j_call: TRBJ1-2
d_call: TRBD1
clone_size: few

cdr3_nt: TGCGCCAGCAGCCTTATGAGGGAGACCCAGTACTTC
cdr3_aa: CASSLMRETQYF
v_call: TRBV5-1
j_call: TRBJ2-5
d_call: -
clone_size: few

cdr3_nt: TGCGCCAGCAGCCAAGATGAACGTCCTTCACCCCTCCACTTT
cdr3_aa: CASSQDERPSPLHF
v_call: TRBV4-3
j_call: TRBJ1-6
d_call: -
clone_size: -

cdr3_nt: TGTGCCAGCAGCTTACAACACAGGAGCTCTGATAATTCACCCCTCCACTTT
cdr3_aa: CASSLQHRSSDNSPLHF
v_call: TRBV7-9
j_call: TRBJ1-6
d_call: -
clone_size: few

cdr3_nt: TGCAGTGCTACCGGGACAGGGGGCACAGATACGCAGTATTTT
cdr3_aa: CSATGTGGTDTQYF
v_call: TRBV20-1
j_call: TRBJ2-3
d_call: TRBD1
clone_size: few

cdr3_nt: TGTGCCAGCAGTTTAGGGTCAGACTTCTCCTACGAGCAGTACTTC
cdr3_aa: CASSLGSDFSYEQYF
v_call: TRBV28
j_call: TRBJ2-7
d_call: -
clone_size: -

cdr3_nt: TGTGCCAGCAGCCAAGATCCGGGACAGGGGTCATACGAGCAGTACTTC
cdr3_aa: CASSQDPGQGSYEQYF
v_call: TRBV4-2
j_call: TRBJ2-7
d_call: TRBD1
clone_size: few

cdr3_nt: TGCAGCGTCGGACTAGCGGGACAAGGCGAGCAGTACTTC
cdr3_aa: CSVGLAGQGEQYF
v_call: TRBV29-1
j_call: TRBJ2-7
d_call: TRBD2
clone_size: -

cdr3_nt: TGTGTCAGCAGCTTAGCCCGGGGATCGAACACCGGGGAGCTGTTTTTT
cdr3_aa: CVSSLARGSNTGELFF
v_call: TRBV7-9
j_call: TRBJ2-2
d_call: -
clone_size: -

cdr3_nt: TGCAGTGCTAGAGTAGGGGGTAGTGGCAATCAGCCCCAGCATTTT
cdr3_aa: CSARVGGSGNQPQHF
v_call: TRBV20-1
j_call: TRBJ1-5
d_call: -
clone_size: -

cdr3_nt: TGTGCCAGTAGTCCCCAGACAGGGGGTATCTATGGCTACACCTTC
cdr3_aa: CASSPQTGGIYGYTF
v_call: TRBV19
j_call: TRBJ1-2
d_call: TRBD1
clone_size: few

cdr3_nt: TGCAGCGTTGATCCGGCACCAAGCACAGATACGCAGTATTTT
cdr3_aa: CSVDPAPSTDTQYF
v_call: TRBV29-1
j_call: TRBJ2-3
d_call: -
clone_size: -

cdr3_nt: TGCGCCAGCAGTGAGTCGGGCACAACAGATACGCAGTATTTT
cdr3_aa: CASSESGTTDTQYF
v_call: TRBV10-1
j_call: TRBJ2-3
d_call: -
clone_size: few

cdr3_nt: TGCGCCAGCAGTGACAGGGATACAGGACCCCAGCATTTT
cdr3_aa: CASSDRDTGPQHF
v_call: TRBV10-1
j_call: TRBJ1-5
d_call: -
clone_size: -

cdr3_nt: TGCGCCAGCAGAACTCTAATAATGAACACTGAAGCTTTCTTT
cdr3_aa: CASRTLIMNTEAFF
v_call: TRBV5-1
j_call: TRBJ1-1
d_call: -
clone_size: -

cdr3_nt: TGCAGTGCCGGGGACAGGGATAGCAATCAGCCCCAGCATTTT
cdr3_aa: CSAGDRDSNQPQHF
v_call: TRBV20-1
j_call: TRBJ1-5
d_call: TRBD1
clone_size: -

cdr3_nt: TGTGCCAGCAGCCAAGATTGGGGGGGGAGGGCCACAGATACGCAGTATTTT
cdr3_aa: CASSQDWGGRATDTQYF
v_call: TRBV4-2
j_call: TRBJ2-3
d_call: TRBD2
clone_size: few

cdr3_nt: TGCAGCTCCGAAGGCATCACAGATACGCAGTATTTT
cdr3_aa: CSSEGITDTQYF
v_call: TRBV29-1
j_call: TRBJ2-3
d_call: -
clone_size: few

cdr3_nt: TGTGCCAGCAGCGTAGGGGCAGGTTCGAACACTGAAGCTTTCTTT
cdr3_aa: CASSVGAGSNTEAFF
v_call: TRBV9
j_call: TRBJ1-1
d_call: -
clone_size: few

cdr3_nt: TGTGCCAGCAACAGGGCAGGATGGAACTATGGCTACACCTTC
cdr3_aa: CASNRAGWNYGYTF
v_call: TRBV28
j_call: TRBJ1-2
d_call: -
clone_size: -

cdr3_nt: TGTGCCAGCAGTATCGACAGGGTTGGGGTGAACACTGAAGCTTTCTTT
cdr3_aa: CASSIDRVGVNTEAFF
v_call: TRBV6-5
j_call: TRBJ1-1
d_call: TRBD1
clone_size: few

cdr3_nt: TGCGCCAGCAGCTTGGCCGGCGTCGACTATGGCTACACCTTC
cdr3_aa: CASSLAGVDYGYTF
v_call: TRBV5-1
j_call: TRBJ1-2
d_call: -
clone_size: -

cdr3_nt: TGTGCCAGCAGTTACTTCAACCTCGTGTCGGGACACATCTACGAGCAGTACTTC
cdr3_aa: CASSYFNLVSGHIYEQYF
v_call: TRBV6-6
j_call: TRBJ2-7
d_call: -
clone_size: few

cdr3_nt: TGTGCCAGCTCACCACCGGTCGGGGGAAGGGAGCAGTTCTTC
cdr3_aa: CASSPPVGGREQFF
v_call: TRBV18
j_call: TRBJ2-1
d_call: -
clone_size: -

cdr3_nt: TGTGCCATCAGTGAATACGTCCCGGGACAGGGCCCCAACACCGGGGAGCTGTTTTTT
cdr3_aa: CAISEYVPGQGPNTGELFF
v_call: TRBV10-3
j_call: TRBJ2-2
d_call: TRBD1
clone_size: -

cdr3_nt: TGTGCCAGCAGTCTACGGGGGACTGGAACCTACGAGCAGTACTTC
cdr3_aa: CASSLRGTGTYEQYF
v_call: TRBV12-3/TRBV12-4
j_call: TRBJ2-7
d_call: -
clone_size: -

cdr3_nt: TGTGCCACGTCCGGGCCAGGGGGTTCTAACTATGGCTACACCTTC
cdr3_aa: CATSGPGGSNYGYTF
v_call: TRBV10-3
j_call: TRBJ1-2
d_call: TRBD1
clone_size: few

cdr3_nt: TGTGCCAGCAGCCAACAGGGGGTCTCTGAAAAACTGTTTTTT
cdr3_aa: CASSQQGVSEKLFF
v_call: TRBV28
j_call: TRBJ1-4
d_call: TRBD1
clone_size: -

cdr3_nt: TGTGCCAGCAGCCGAACCCCAGCCGAGGAGGAGACCCAGTACTTC
cdr3_aa: CASSRTPAEEETQYF
v_call: TRBV7-3
j_call: TRBJ2-5
d_call: -
clone_size: -

cdr3_nt: TGTGCCAGCACAAACGGGGGGGTAGCGGGAAACACAGATACGCAGTATTTT
cdr3_aa: CASTNGGVAGNTDTQYF
v_call: TRBV10-3
j_call: TRBJ2-3
d_call: TRBD2
clone_size: few

cdr3_nt: TGTGCCAGCACCGACGGAGTCGCTTTCACCTTC
cdr3_aa: CASTDGVAFTF
v_call: TRBV28
j_call: TRBJ1-2
d_call: -
clone_size: few

cdr3_nt: TGTGCCAGCAGCTTCCTAGCGGGGAACACCGGGGAGCTGTTTTTT
cdr3_aa: CASSFLAGNTGELFF
v_call: TRBV7-9
j_call: TRBJ2-2
d_call: TRBD2
clone_size: -

cdr3_nt: TGTGCCACCAGTGATCTCTCGACAGGGAGAGATACGCAGTATTTT
cdr3_aa: CATSDLSTGRDTQYF
v_call: TRBV24-1
j_call: TRBJ2-3
d_call: TRBD1
clone_size: once

cdr3_nt: TGTGCCAGCTCACCAGGGACAGAAAATCAGCCCCAGCATTTT
cdr3_aa: CASSPGTENQPQHF
v_call: TRBV18
j_call: TRBJ1-5
d_call: TRBD1
clone_size: -

cdr3_nt: TGTGCCAGCAGCCAAGATCGACCAGGGTACAGAGAGACCCAGTACTTC
cdr3_aa: CASSQDRPGYRETQYF
v_call: TRBV3-1
j_call: TRBJ2-5
d_call: -
clone_size: -

cdr3_nt: TGCAGCGTTGAAGAGAGAGGGCGATCTAACTATGGCTACACCTTC
cdr3_aa: CSVEERGRSNYGYTF
v_call: TRBV29-1
j_call: TRBJ1-2
d_call: -
clone_size: few

cdr3_nt: TGTGCCAGCAGCGTGGGACAGGCAGGTGGAAACACCATATATTTT
cdr3_aa: CASSVGQAGGNTIYF
v_call: TRBV7-2
j_call: TRBJ1-3
d_call: TRBD1
clone_size: few

cdr3_nt: TGTGCCAGCAGCCAAAGCGGTAGTTCCTACGAGCAGTACTTC
cdr3_aa: CASSQSGSSYEQYF
v_call: TRBV12-3/TRBV12-4
j_call: TRBJ2-7
d_call: -
clone_size: many

cdr3_nt: TGTGCCAGCAGTCAACCGGGACGGCAGTTCTTC
cdr3_aa: CASSQPGRQFF
v_call: TRBV28
j_call: TRBJ2-1
d_call: -
clone_size: few

cdr3_nt: TGTGCCATCAGTGAGACCGCGATGGCCGGGGAGCTGTTTTTT
cdr3_aa: CAISETAMAGELFF
v_call: TRBV10-3
j_call: TRBJ2-2
d_call: -
clone_size: -

cdr3_nt: TGCAGCGTTGAAGTGACAGGGATGAACACTGAAGCTTTCTTT
cdr3_aa: CSVEVTGMNTEAFF
v_call: TRBV29-1
j_call: TRBJ1-1
d_call: TRBD1
clone_size: -

cdr3_nt: TGTGCCAGCAGATCGACCGCGGGAGGGAGAGGGGAGCTGTTTTTT
cdr3_aa: CASRSTAGGRGELFF
v_call: TRBV6-2/TRBV6-3
j_call: TRBJ2-2
d_call: TRBD2
clone_size: once

cdr3_nt: TGCAGCGTGGCGACCGGGGCAAAAGGTGAAAAACTGTTTTTT
cdr3_aa: CSVATGAKGEKLFF
v_call: TRBV29-1
j_call: TRBJ1-4
d_call: -
clone_size: few

cdr3_nt: TGTGCCAGCAGCTCTCCGGCTACCTACGAGCAGTACTTC
cdr3_aa: CASSSPATYEQYF
v_call: TRBV11-1
j_call: TRBJ2-7
d_call: -
clone_size: -

cdr3_nt: TGTGCCAGCAGCCGGGTCAGGGGGTACGGCGGGGAGCTGTTTTTT
cdr3_aa: CASSRVRGYGGELFF
v_call: TRBV6-5
j_call: TRBJ2-2
d_call: TRBD1
clone_size: -

cdr3_nt: TGTGCCAGCAGTTTAGCGGCGGGGGCGCCTGAATCCACCGGGGAGCTGTTTTTT
cdr3_aa: CASSLAAGAPESTGELFF
v_call: TRBV12-3/TRBV12-4
j_call: TRBJ2-2
d_call: -
clone_size: few

cdr3_nt: TGTGCCAGCAGCTTGGGACAGGGGGCAGGTTACGAGCAGTACTTC
cdr3_aa: CASSLGQGAGYEQYF
v_call: TRBV7-2
j_call: TRBJ2-7
d_call: TRBD1
clone_size: -

cdr3_nt: TGTGCCAGTAGTATACGCGGGGGGTCACGGGACATTCAGTACTTC
cdr3_aa: CASSIRGGSRDIQYF
v_call: TRBV19
j_call: TRBJ2-4
d_call: TRBD2
clone_size: -

cdr3_nt: TGTGCCAGCAGTCCCCCAGGGATCTACGAGCAGTACTTC
cdr3_aa: CASSPPGIYEQYF
v_call: TRBV28
j_call: TRBJ2-7
d_call: -
clone_size: few

cdr3_nt: TGTGCCAGCAGCTTAGCGGACTCCCGCAATACGCAGTATTTT
cdr3_aa: CASSLADSRNTQYF
v_call: TRBV7-2
j_call: TRBJ2-3
d_call: -
clone_size: -